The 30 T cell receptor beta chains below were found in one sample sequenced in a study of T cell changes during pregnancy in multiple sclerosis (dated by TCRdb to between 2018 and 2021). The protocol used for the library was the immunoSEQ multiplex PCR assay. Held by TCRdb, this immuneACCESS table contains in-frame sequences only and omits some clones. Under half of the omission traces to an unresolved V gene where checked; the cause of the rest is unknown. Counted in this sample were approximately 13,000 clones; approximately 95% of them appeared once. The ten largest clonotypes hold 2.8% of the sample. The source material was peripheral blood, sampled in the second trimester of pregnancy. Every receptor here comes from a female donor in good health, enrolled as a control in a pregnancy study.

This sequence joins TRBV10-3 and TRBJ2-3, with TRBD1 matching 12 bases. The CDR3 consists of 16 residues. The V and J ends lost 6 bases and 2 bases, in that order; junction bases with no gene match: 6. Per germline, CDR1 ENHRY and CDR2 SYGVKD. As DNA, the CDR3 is TGTGCCATCAGCGGTCCGGGACAGGGGGCCACAGATACGCAGTATTTT. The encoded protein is CAISGPGQGATDTQYF.

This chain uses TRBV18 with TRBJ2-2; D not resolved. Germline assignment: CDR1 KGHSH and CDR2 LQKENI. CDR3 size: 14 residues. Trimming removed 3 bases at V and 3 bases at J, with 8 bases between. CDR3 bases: TGTGCCAGCTCACCCCTCCAGGACACCGGGGAGCTGTTTTTT. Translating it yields CASSPLQDTGELFF. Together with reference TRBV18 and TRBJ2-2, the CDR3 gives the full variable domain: NAGVMQNPRHLVRRRGQEARLRCSPMKGHSHVYWYRQLPEEGLKFMVYLQKENIIDESGMPKERFSAEFPKEGPSILRIQQVVRGDSAAYFCASSPLQDTGELFFGEGSRLTVL.

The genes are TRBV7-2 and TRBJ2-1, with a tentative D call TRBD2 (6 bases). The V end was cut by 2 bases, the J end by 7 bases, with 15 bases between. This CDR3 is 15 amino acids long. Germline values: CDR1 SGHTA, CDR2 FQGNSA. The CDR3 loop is CASSLNPGRRNEQFF. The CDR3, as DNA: TGTGCCAGCAGCTTAAATCCCGGGAGACGGAATGAGCAGTTCTTC. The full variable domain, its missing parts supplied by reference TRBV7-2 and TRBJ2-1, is GAGVSQSPSNKVTEKGKDVELRCDPISGHTALYWYRQSLGQGLEFLIYFQGNSAPDKSGLPSDRFSAERTGGSVSTLTIQRTQQEDSAVYLCASSLNPGRRNEQFFGPGTRLTVL.

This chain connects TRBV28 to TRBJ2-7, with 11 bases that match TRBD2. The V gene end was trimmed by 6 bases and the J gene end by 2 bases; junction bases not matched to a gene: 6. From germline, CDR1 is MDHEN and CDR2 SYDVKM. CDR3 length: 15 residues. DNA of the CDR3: TGTGCCAGCAGGCCGGGACTAGCGGACACCTACGAGCAGTACTTC. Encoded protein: CASRPGLADTYEQYF.

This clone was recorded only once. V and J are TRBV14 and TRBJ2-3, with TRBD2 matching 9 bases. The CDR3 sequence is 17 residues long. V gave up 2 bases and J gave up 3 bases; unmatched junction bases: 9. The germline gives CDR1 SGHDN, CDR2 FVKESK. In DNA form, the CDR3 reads TGTGCCAGCAGCCAACTTAGGAGCGGGGGGAATACAGATACGCAGTATTTT. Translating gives CASSQLRSGGNTDTQYF.

The CDR3 is CASSVAGEGVYKETQYF. CDR3 DNA sequence: TGTGCCAGCAGTGTAGCGGGAGAGGGGGTTTACAAAGAGACCCAGTACTTC. The chain carries TRBV28 and TRBJ2-5; 9 bases fit TRBD2. Germline-derived CDR1 and CDR2 are MDHEN and SYDVKM. V shed 5 bases and J 3 bases; nucleotides not matched to a gene: 13. CDR3 size: 17 residues.

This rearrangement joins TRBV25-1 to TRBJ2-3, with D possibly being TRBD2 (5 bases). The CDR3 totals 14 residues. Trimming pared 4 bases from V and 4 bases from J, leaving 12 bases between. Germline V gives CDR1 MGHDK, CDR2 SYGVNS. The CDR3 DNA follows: TGTGCCAGCAGTGCCGAGGAGGTTGCAGATACGCAGTATTTT. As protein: CASSAEEVADTQYF.

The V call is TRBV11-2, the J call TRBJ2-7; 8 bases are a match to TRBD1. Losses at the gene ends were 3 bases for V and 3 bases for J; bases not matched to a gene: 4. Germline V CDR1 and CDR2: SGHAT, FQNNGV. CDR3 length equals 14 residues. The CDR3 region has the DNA TGTGCCAGCAGCTTGGGACAGGTCATCTACGAGCAGTACTTC. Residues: CASSLGQVIYEQYF. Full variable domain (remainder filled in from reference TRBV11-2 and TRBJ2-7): EAGVAQSPRYKIIEKRQSVAFWCNPISGHATLYWYQQILGQGPKLLIQFQNNGVVDDSQLPKDRFSAERLKGVDSTLKIQPAKLEDSAVYLCASSLGQVIYEQYFGPGTRLTVT.

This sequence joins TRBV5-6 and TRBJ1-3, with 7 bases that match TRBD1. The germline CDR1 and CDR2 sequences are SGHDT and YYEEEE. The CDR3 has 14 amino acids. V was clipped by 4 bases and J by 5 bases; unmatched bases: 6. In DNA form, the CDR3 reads TGTGCCAGCAGCGGAGCAGGGGGGAGAAACACCATATATTTT. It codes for CASSGAGGRNTIYF. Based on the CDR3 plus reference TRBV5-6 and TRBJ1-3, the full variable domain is DAGVTQSPTHLIKTRGQQVTLRCSPKSGHDTVSWYQQALGQGPQFIFQYYEEEERQRGNFPDRFSGHQFPNYSSELNVNALLLGDSALYLCASSGAGGRNTIYFGEGSWLTVV.

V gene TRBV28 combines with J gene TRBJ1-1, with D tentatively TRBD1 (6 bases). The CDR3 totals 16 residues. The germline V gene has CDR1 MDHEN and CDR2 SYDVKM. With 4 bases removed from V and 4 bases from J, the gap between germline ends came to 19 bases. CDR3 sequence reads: CASSSPVGGASTEAFF. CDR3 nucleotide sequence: TGTGCCAGCAGTTCCCCGGTCGGGGGGGCTTCCACTGAAGCTTTCTTT. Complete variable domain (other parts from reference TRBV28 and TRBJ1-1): DVKVTQSSRYLVKRTGEKVFLECVQDMDHENMFWYRQDPGLGLRLIYFSYDVKMKEKGDIPEGYSVSREKKERFSLILESASTNQTSMYLCASSSPVGGASTEAFFGQGTRLTVV.

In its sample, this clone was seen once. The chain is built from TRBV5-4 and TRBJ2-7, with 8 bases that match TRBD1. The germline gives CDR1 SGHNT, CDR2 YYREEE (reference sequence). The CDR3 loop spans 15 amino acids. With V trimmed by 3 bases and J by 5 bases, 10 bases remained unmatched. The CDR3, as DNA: TGTGCCAGCAGCTGGGGGACAGGAAGAGAGAACGAGCAGTACTTC. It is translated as CASSWGTGRENEQYF. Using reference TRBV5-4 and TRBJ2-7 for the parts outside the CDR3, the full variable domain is ETGVTQSPTHLIKTRGQQVTLRCSSQSGHNTVSWYQQALGQGPQFIFQYYREEENGRGNFPPRFSGLQFPNYSSELNVNALELDDSALYLCASSWGTGRENEQYFGPGTRLTVT.

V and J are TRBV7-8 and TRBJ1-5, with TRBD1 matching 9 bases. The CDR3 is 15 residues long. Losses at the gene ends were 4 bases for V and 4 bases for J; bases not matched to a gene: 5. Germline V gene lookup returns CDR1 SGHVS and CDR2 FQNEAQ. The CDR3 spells CASSYQGQGNQPQHF. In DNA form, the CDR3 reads TGTGCCAGCAGCTACCAGGGACAGGGAAATCAGCCCCAGCATTTT.

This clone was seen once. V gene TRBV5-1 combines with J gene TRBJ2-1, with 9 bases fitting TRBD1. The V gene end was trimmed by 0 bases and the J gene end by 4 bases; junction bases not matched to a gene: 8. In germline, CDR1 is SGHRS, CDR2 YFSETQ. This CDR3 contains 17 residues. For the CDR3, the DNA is TGCGCCAGCAGCTTGGCCCCCCCCGGACAGGGGTACAATGAGCAGTTCTTC. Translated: CASSLAPPGQGYNEQFF. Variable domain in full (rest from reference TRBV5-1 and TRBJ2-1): KAGVTQTPRYLIKTRGQQVTLSCSPISGHRSVSWYQQTPGQGLQFLFEYFSETQRNKGNFPGRFSGRQFSNSRSEMNVSTLELGDSALYLCASSLAPPGQGYNEQFFGPGTRLTVL.

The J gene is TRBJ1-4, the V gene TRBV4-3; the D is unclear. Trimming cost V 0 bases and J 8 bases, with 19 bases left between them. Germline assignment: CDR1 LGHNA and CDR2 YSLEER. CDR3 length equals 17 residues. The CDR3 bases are TGCGCCAGCAGCCAAGAGGTAGTCGAGCCTAACGGGGAAAAACTGTTTTTT. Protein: CASSQEVVEPNGEKLFF.

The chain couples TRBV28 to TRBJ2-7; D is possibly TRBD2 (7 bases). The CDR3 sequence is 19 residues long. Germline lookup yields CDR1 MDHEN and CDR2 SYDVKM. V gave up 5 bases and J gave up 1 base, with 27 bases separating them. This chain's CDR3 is CASSTTGKGGRTRSYEQYF. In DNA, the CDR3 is TGTGCCAGCAGTACCACGGGGAAGGGGGGGAGGACGAGATCCTACGAGCAGTACTTC.

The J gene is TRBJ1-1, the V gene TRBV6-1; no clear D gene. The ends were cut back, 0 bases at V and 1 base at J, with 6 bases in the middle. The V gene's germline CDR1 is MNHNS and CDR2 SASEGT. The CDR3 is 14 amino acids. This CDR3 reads CASSEASENTEAFF. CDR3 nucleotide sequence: TGTGCCAGCAGTGAAGCGAGCGAGAACACTGAAGCTTTCTTT.

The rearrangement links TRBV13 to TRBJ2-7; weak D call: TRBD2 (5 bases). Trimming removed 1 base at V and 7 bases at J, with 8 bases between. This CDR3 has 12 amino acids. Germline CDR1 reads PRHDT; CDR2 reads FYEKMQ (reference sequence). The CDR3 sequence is CASSLATGEQYF. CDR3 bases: TGTGCCAGCAGCTTAGCGACGGGGGAGCAGTACTTC.

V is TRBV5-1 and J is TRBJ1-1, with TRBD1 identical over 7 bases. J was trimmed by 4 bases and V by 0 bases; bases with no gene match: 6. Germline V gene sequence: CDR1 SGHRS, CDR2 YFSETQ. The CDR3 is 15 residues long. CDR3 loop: CASSLAWTGVTEAFF. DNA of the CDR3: TGCGCCAGCAGCTTGGCCTGGACAGGCGTCACTGAAGCTTTCTTT. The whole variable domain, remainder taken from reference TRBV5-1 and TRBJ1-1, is KAGVTQTPRYLIKTRGQQVTLSCSPISGHRSVSWYQQTPGQGLQFLFEYFSETQRNKGNFPGRFSGRQFSNSRSEMNVSTLELGDSALYLCASSLAWTGVTEAFFGQGTRLTVV.

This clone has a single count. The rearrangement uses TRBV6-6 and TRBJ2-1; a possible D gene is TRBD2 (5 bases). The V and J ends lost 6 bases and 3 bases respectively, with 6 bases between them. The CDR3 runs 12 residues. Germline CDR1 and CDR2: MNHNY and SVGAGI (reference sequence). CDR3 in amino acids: CASSRDYNEQFF. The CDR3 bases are TGTGCCAGCAGCCGGGACTACAATGAGCAGTTCTTC.

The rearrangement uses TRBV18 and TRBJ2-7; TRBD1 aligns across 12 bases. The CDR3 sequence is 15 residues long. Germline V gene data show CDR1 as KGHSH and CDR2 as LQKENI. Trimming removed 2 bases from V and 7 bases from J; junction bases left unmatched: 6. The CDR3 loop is CASSPRGQGAEEQYF. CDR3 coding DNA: TGTGCCAGCTCACCAAGGGGACAGGGGGCTGAAGAGCAGTACTTC.

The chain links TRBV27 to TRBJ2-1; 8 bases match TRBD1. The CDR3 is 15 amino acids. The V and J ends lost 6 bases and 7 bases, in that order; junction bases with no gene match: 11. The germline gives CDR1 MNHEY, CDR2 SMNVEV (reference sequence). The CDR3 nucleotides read TGTGCCAGCAGGCCTGTTCGACAGGGGCGGAATGAGCAGTTCTTC. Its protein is CASRPVRQGRNEQFF.

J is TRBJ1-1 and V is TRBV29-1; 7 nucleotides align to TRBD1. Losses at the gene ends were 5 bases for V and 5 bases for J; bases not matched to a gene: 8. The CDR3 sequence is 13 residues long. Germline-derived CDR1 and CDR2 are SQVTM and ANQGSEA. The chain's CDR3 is CSVHRGVGTEAFF. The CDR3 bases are TGCAGCGTTCACAGGGGAGTAGGGACTGAAGCTTTCTTT.

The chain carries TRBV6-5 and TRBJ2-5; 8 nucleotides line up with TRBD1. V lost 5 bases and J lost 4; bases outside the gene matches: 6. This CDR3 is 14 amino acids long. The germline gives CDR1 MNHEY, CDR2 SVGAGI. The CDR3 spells CASSLGQDRETQYF. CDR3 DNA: TGTGCCAGCAGTCTGGGACAGGACCGAGAGACCCAGTACTTC.

This chain's CDR3 is CASSQGNLAGYTF. The CDR3 DNA sequence: TGCGCCAGCAGCCAAGGTAACCTAGCAGGCTACACCTTC. V is TRBV4-3 and J is TRBJ1-2; no firm D call. This CDR3 has 13 residues. The germline V gene has CDR1 LGHNA and CDR2 YSLEER. Trimming took off 1 base at V and 8 bases at J, with 11 bases between the two ends.

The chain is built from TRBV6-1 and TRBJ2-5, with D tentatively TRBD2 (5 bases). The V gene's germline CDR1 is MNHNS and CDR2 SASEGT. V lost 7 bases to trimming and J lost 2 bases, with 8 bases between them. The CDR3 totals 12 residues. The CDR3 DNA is TGTGCCAGCACGGCGGGTCAAGAGACCCAGTACTTC. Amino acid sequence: CASTAGQETQYF.

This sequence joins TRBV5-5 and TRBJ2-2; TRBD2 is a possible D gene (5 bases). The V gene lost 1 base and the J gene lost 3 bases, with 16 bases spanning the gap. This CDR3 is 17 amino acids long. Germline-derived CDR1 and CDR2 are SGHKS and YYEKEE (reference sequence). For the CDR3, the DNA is TGTGCCAGCAGCTTGCTCCCTAGGTGGGGAGACACCGGGGAGCTGTTTTTT. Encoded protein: CASSLLPRWGDTGELFF.

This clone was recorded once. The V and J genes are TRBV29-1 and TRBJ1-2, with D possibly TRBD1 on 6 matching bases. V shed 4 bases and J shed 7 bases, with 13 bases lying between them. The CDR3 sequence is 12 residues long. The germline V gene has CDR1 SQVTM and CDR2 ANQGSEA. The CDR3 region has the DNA TGCAGCGTTGTGGTAGGGGGAATTGGCTACACCTTC. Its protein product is CSVVVGGIGYTF.

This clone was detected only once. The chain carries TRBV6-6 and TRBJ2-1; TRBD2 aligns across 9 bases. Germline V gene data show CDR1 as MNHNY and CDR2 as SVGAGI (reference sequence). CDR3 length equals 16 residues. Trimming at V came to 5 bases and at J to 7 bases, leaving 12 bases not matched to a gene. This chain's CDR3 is CASSNQRGAAGNEQFF. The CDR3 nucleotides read TGTGCCAGCAGTAACCAGCGGGGGGCCGCAGGGAATGAGCAGTTCTTC.

The CDR3 DNA is TGTGCCAGCAGTGAAGGGGGACAGTATAATTCACCCCTCCACTTT. This gives the protein CASSEGGQYNSPLHF. The rearrangement joins TRBV2 to TRBJ1-6, with 7 nucleotides matching TRBD1. There are 15 residues in the CDR3. V was clipped by 1 base and J by 4 bases; unmatched bases: 1. Germline V gives CDR1 SNHLY, CDR2 FYNNEI.

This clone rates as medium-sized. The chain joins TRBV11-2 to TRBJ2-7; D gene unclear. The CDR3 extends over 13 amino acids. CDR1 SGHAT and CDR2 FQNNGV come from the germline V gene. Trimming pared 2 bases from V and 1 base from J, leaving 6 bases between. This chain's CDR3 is CASSLQDSYEQYF. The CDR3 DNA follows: TGTGCCAGCAGCTTACAGGATTCCTACGAGCAGTACTTC.